The next 15 T cell receptor beta chains were all read from a single sample in a study of T cells in Graves' hyperthyroidism and ophthalmopathy. Amplified regions were TCR beta CDR3 sequences from RNA transcripts. Initially, a first-round RT-PCR of the TCR CDR3 employed the HTBI primer set. TCRdb analysed the multiplex PCR reads with MiXCR anew, one entry per CDR3 protein. The data hold almost 500,000 distinct CDR3 sequences, with around a fifth observed a single time. Sequencing input: blood. These receptors all come from a woman in her 70s with Graves' ophthalmopathy.

This clonotype has only a few counts. The rearrangement uses TRBV7-9 and TRBJ2-7; 7 bases line up with TRBD2. This CDR3 is built from 14 residues. CDR1 and CDR2 from the germline V gene are SEHNR and FQNEAQ (reference sequence). V lost 5 bases and J lost 2; bases outside the gene matches: 6. For the CDR3, the DNA is TGTGCCAGCAGCCTCCAGCGGGATACCTACGAGCAGTACTTC. This sequence encodes CASSLQRDTYEQYF.

This chain uses TRBV20-1 with TRBJ1-2, with D unresolved. V was cut by 6 bases and J by 4 bases, with 15 bases left in between. Germline V gene lookup returns CDR1 DFQATT and CDR2 SNEGSKA (reference sequence). CDR3 length: 13 residues. The CDR3 nucleotides are TGCAGTGCCGGTAATGGAGGTGTCTATGGCTACACCTTC. Its translation is CSAGNGGVYGYTF.

V gene TRBV6-6 combines with J gene TRBJ1-6; 7 bases are a match to TRBD1. The trim removed 2 bases at V and 9 bases at J, leaving 4 bases unmatched. Germline CDR1 and CDR2: MNHNY and SVGAGI (reference sequence). The CDR3 length is 14 residues. The CDR3 nucleotides are TGTGCCAGCAGTTACCCAGGGGGGGGTTCACCCCTCCACTTT. As protein: CASSYPGGGSPLHF.

This clonotype was counted ten times or more. The chain carries TRBV2 and TRBJ1-2; D is unresolved. V was trimmed by 3 bases and J by 13 bases, leaving 12 bases between them. Germline-derived CDR1 and CDR2 are SNHLY and FYNNEI. This CDR3 contains 11 residues. The CDR3 DNA is TGTGCCAGCAGTGAGATAGTTCAATGCACCTTC. It encodes CASSEIVQCTF.

There are a few counts of this clonotype. This chain links TRBV19 with TRBJ2-7; TRBD1 aligns across 8 bases. Germline CDR1 and CDR2: LNHDA and SQIVND (reference sequence). This CDR3 has 15 amino acids. With 3 bases clipped from V and 5 bases from J, the junction kept 9 bases outside the gene matches. CDR3 sequence: CASSIGTGSPHEQYF. The CDR3 DNA is TGTGCCAGTAGTATCGGGACAGGATCACCCCACGAGCAGTACTTC.

There are a few counts of this clonotype. CDR3 nucleotide sequence: TGTGCCACCATTCCAAACAGGGCCACCGGGGAGCTGTTTTTT. It is translated as CATIPNRATGELFF. The V gene is TRBV24-1, the J gene TRBJ2-2; a possible D gene is TRBD1 (6 bases). The CDR3 totals 14 residues. The V gene lost 8 bases and the J gene lost 4 bases, with 13 bases spanning the gap. Germline values: CDR1 KGHDR, CDR2 SFDVKD.

This clonotype was detected many times. This chain links TRBV7-9 with TRBJ2-7, with a weak D call TRBD1 (5 bases). V shed 4 bases and J shed 7 bases, with 14 bases lying between them. CDR3 size: 13 residues. The germline V gene has CDR1 SEHNR and CDR2 FQNEAQ (reference sequence). The chain's CDR3 is CASSSSVAGEQYF. CDR3 DNA: TGTGCCAGCAGCTCGTCTGTGGCAGGGGAGCAGTACTTC.

V is TRBV3-1 and J is TRBJ2-4; 8 bases are a match to TRBD1. Germline V lookup: CDR1 LGHDT, CDR2 YNNKEL (reference sequence). Losses at the gene ends were 4 bases for V and 7 bases for J; bases not matched to a gene: 6. The CDR3 extends over 14 amino acids. For the CDR3, the DNA is TGTGCCAGCAGCCCCCGACAGGGGAGTAACATTCAGTACTTC. Its protein product is CASSPRQGSNIQYF.

This clonotype was counted between two and nine times. V and J are TRBV25-1 and TRBJ2-2, with D hard to call. The CDR3 spans 14 residues. Germline loops: CDR1 MGHDK, CDR2 SYGVNS. V was trimmed by 2 bases and J by 0 bases, leaving 4 bases between them. Here the CDR3 DNA reads TGTGCCAGCAGTGAACACGCGAACACCGGGGAGCTGTTTTTT. Protein product: CASSEHANTGELFF.

The chain couples TRBV20-1 to TRBJ1-4, with D maybe TRBD1 (5 bases). The CDR3 length is 12 residues. CDR1 is DFQATT, CDR2 SNEGSKA, per germline (reference sequence). The CDR3 protein is CRADSLNEKLFF. CDR3 nucleotides: TGCAGGGCAGACAGCCTTAATGAAAAACTGTTTTTT.

The chain uses TRBV6-1 and TRBJ2-7, with D tentatively TRBD1 (5 bases). Per germline, CDR1 MNHNS and CDR2 SASEGT. The germline V and J ends were trimmed by 7 bases and 3 bases, with 13 bases remaining between them. This CDR3 spans 13 amino acids. This chain's CDR3 is CASKPAGIYEQYF. CDR3 sequence (DNA): TGTGCCAGCAAACCCGCAGGGATCTACGAGCAGTACTTC.

This clonotype was picked up many times. The rearrangement links TRBV28 to TRBJ2-5, with D maybe TRBD1 (6 bases). The V end lost 1 base, the J end lost 3 bases, and 15 bases lay between the germline ends. CDR3 length: 16 residues. Germline V lookup: CDR1 MDHEN, CDR2 SYDVKM. In DNA, the CDR3 is TGTGCCAGCAGTTTATTGCAGGGGCTCTGGAAAGAGACCCAGTACTTC. This encodes CASSLLQGLWKETQYF.

This clonotype appeared a few times. An end of the junction differs from the germline gene, which may be a read error. The chain employs TRBV20-1 and TRBJ2-5; D is unresolved. There are 14 residues in the CDR3. Germline loops: CDR1 DFQATT, CDR2 SNEGSKA (reference sequence). For the CDR3, the DNA is TGCAGTGCTAGAGTGACGGTTAGCCAAAAGACCCAGTACTTC. It codes for CSARVTVSQKTQYF.

This clonotype appeared a few times. The chain carries TRBV4-3 and TRBJ1-2; 7 nucleotides align to TRBD1. The CDR3 extends over 14 amino acids. Germline CDR1 and CDR2: LGHNA and YSLEER. V gave up 2 bases and J gave up 4 bases; unmatched junction bases: 4. The CDR3 sequence is CASSQLRTGYGYTF. As DNA, the CDR3 is TGCGCCAGCAGCCAACTTCGGACAGGCTATGGCTACACCTTC.

This clonotype showed up many times. The chain couples TRBV2 to TRBJ1-2; 12 bases align to TRBD1. Germline CDR1 and CDR2: SNHLY and FYNNEI. The V and J ends lost 6 bases and 8 bases, in that order; junction bases with no gene match: 4. The CDR3 runs to 13 residues. The CDR3 loop is CASRGTGGYGYTF. The CDR3 DNA follows: TGTGCCAGCAGAGGGACAGGGGGCTACGGCTACACCTTC.